The 30 T cell receptor beta chains below come from one sample, sequenced in a study of T cell responses to AZD1222 COVID-19 vaccine. TCRdb's table, derived via immunoSEQ multiplex PCR, lists solely in-frame clones and lacks some. This table holds around 120,000 clones, over 80% found once. This specimen consisted of peripheral blood, obtained on day 0 of AZD1222 vaccination. The receptors were sampled from an adult in good health.

The chain recombines TRBV19 with TRBJ1-1; D is unresolved. Trimming removed 4 bases at V and 0 bases at J, with 6 bases between. In germline, CDR1 is LNHDA, CDR2 SQIVND (reference sequence). The CDR3 runs to 13 residues. CDR3 sequence (DNA): TGTGCCAGTAGTACCCGGGTGAACACTGAAGCTTTCTTT. Translated: CASSTRVNTEAFF.

The chain has TRBV12-3 or TRBV12-4 and TRBJ2-1, with a tentative D call TRBD2 (5 bases). Trimming left V 5 bases short and J 7 bases short, with 9 bases between. This CDR3 spans 12 amino acids. The CDR3 nucleotides read TGTGCCAGCAGTCGACTACAAAATGAGCAGTTCTTC. It translates to CASSRLQNEQFF.

This chain joins TRBV6-5 and TRBJ1-6; D perhaps matches TRBD1 (6 bases). This CDR3 comprises 15 residues. V dropped 0 bases and J dropped 7 bases, with 10 bases sitting between them. Per germline, CDR1 MNHEY and CDR2 SVGAGI. The CDR3 bases are TGTGCCAGCAGTTACTCACAGGGAGGAAATTCACCCCTCCACTTT. It is translated as CASSYSQGGNSPLHF.

This clone was recorded once. J is TRBJ2-3 and V is TRBV27; possibly TRBD2 for D (5 bases). Deletions cut 5 bases from V and 6 bases from J, with 21 bases between. CDR1 is MNHEY and CDR2 is SMNVEV in the germline V gene (reference sequence). This CDR3 has 16 residues. The CDR3 is CASSPDYSGIGDTQYF. DNA of the CDR3: TGTGCCAGCAGTCCGGATTACTCCGGGATCGGGGATACGCAGTATTTT.

The chain is built from TRBV7-8 and TRBJ2-1; the match to TRBD2 covers 14 bases. The CDR3 is 17 amino acids. CDR1 is SGHVS and CDR2 is FQNEAQ in the germline V gene. Trimming took 1 base from V and 6 from J; bases not matched to a gene: 5. CDR3 in amino acids: CASSLEAGLAGVNEQFF. CDR3 sequence (DNA): TGTGCCAGCAGCTTAGAGGCGGGACTAGCGGGAGTCAATGAGCAGTTCTTC.

V is TRBV6-5 and J is TRBJ1-2, with D maybe TRBD1 (5 bases). Germline V gene lookup returns CDR1 MNHEY and CDR2 SVGAGI. The V end lost 2 bases, the J end lost 4 bases, and 14 bases lay between the germline ends. This CDR3 region has 15 residues. CDR3 in DNA: TGTGCCAGCAGTTACATGATGGGGCAGGGCTATGGCTACACCTTC. Translated, it gives CASSYMMGQGYGYTF.

This clone has only one observation. V and J are TRBV4-3 and TRBJ1-3; 11 bases fit TRBD1. Germline V gene sequence: CDR1 LGHNA, CDR2 YSLEER. This CDR3 contains 17 residues. Trimming took 1 base from V and 0 from J; bases not matched to a gene: 2. This CDR3 is CASSQVGQGASGNTIYF. CDR3 sequence (DNA): TGCGCCAGCAGCCAAGTAGGACAGGGGGCCTCTGGAAACACCATATATTTT.

The chain combines TRBV20-1 with TRBJ2-5; either TRBD1 or TRBD2 may fit D (5 bases each). Per germline, CDR1 DFQATT and CDR2 SNEGSKA (reference sequence). The CDR3 has 11 residues. The V end was cut by 2 bases, the J end by 14 bases, with 15 bases between. CDR3 protein: CSARHRDGLYF. The CDR3 coding sequence is TGCAGTGCTAGACATCGGGACGGACTTTACTTC.

As DNA, the CDR3 is TGTGCCAGCTCACCGGTCATTAGGGCATCAGGACGGGATAGAGACTATGGCTACACCTTC. Amino acid sequence: CASSPVIRASGRDRDYGYTF. The V call is TRBV18, the J call TRBJ1-2, with D uncertain. This CDR3 is 20 amino acids long. Germline CDR1 reads KGHSH; CDR2 reads LQKENI. V lost 3 bases and J lost 3, with 29 bases in between.

This clone came up once. This chain uses TRBV10-2 with TRBJ2-5, with 14 bases that match TRBD2. V lost 6 bases to trimming and J lost 4 bases; unmatched junction nucleotides: 7. The germline V gene has CDR1 WSHSY and CDR2 SAAADI. The CDR3 sequence is 16 residues long. The CDR3 here is CASSPGLAGGLETQYF. CDR3 nucleotide sequence: TGCGCCAGCAGCCCCGGACTAGCGGGGGGTTTAGAGACCCAGTACTTC.

The rearrangement joins TRBV20-1 to TRBJ1-2; D call uncertain. Germline loops: CDR1 DFQATT, CDR2 SNEGSKA (reference sequence). The CDR3 sequence is 12 residues long. V lost 3 bases, J lost 8 bases, and 13 bases lay in between. Written as DNA, the CDR3 is TGCAGTGCTAGTCGGGTGGTATCCGGCTACACCTTC. Amino acids: CSASRVVSGYTF.

This clone was picked up one time. The chain combines TRBV27 with TRBJ2-6; 7 bases align to TRBD1. CDR3 length equals 18 residues. Germline V gene data show CDR1 as MNHEY and CDR2 as SMNVEV (reference sequence). V dropped 5 bases and J dropped 2; count of bases not matched to a gene: 12. The CDR3 sequence is CASSPETGLSAGANVLTF. The CDR3 nucleotides read TGTGCCAGCAGTCCCGAGACAGGGTTGAGTGCTGGGGCCAACGTCCTGACTTTC.

The chain employs TRBV5-6 and TRBJ2-3; D might be TRBD2 (5 bases). The CDR3 length is 12 residues. V was trimmed by 0 bases and J by 14 bases, leaving 13 bases between them. The germline V gene encodes CDR1 SGHDT and CDR2 YYEEEE. The CDR3 nucleotides are TGTGCCAGCAGCTTGGGTGCGAGGGATGTGTATTTT. Translating it yields CASSLGARDVYF.

The chain joins TRBV5-1 to TRBJ1-6; the D gene is possibly TRBD1 (5 bases). The germline V and J ends were trimmed by 1 base and 8 bases, with 10 bases remaining between them. The CDR3 runs 14 residues. Germline loops: CDR1 SGHRS, CDR2 YFSETQ. CDR3 sequence (DNA): TGCGCCAGCAGCTTGTGGGGGGTGGATTCACCCCTCCACTTT. It encodes CASSLWGVDSPLHF.

V and J are TRBV25-1 and TRBJ1-3; no definite D call. There are 12 residues in the CDR3. The germline V gene encodes CDR1 MGHDK and CDR2 SYGVNS. Between the trimmed V and J ends, which lost 0 bases and 6 bases, there was a span of 3 bases. Here the CDR3 reads CASSEYENTIYF. The CDR3 nucleotides are TGTGCCAGCAGTGAATATGAAAACACCATATATTTT.

The chain carries TRBV28 and TRBJ2-7, with TRBD1 as a possible D gene (5 bases). V lost 3 bases, J lost 7 bases, and 19 bases lay in between. Germline CDR1 reads MDHEN; CDR2 reads SYDVKM. This CDR3 region has 15 residues. The CDR3 loop is CASSFIAQVVGEQYF. Written as DNA, the CDR3 is TGTGCCAGCAGTTTTATTGCACAGGTTGTAGGGGAGCAGTACTTC.

The chain employs TRBV5-8 and TRBJ1-5; no clear D gene. V was trimmed by 4 bases and J by 9 bases, leaving 17 bases between them. Germline lookup yields CDR1 SGHTS and CDR2 YDEGEE. The length of the CDR3 is 14 residues. Written as DNA, the CDR3 is TGTGCCAGCAGCCTGGATTTGGGCCGTGGGCCCCAGCATTTT. Its translation: CASSLDLGRGPQHF.

This clone has a single count. V usage is TRBV6-1 and J usage is TRBJ2-5, with 10 bases identical to TRBD1. Looked up from germline, CDR1 is MNHNS and CDR2 is SASEGT. CDR3 length: 15 amino acids. Germline trimming cut 3 bases from V and 6 bases from J; bases unmatched to any gene: 7. CDR3 in DNA: TGTGCCAGCAGTGACCGGGACAGGGGTTTGCAGACCCAGTACTTC. Protein product: CASSDRDRGLQTQYF.

V gene TRBV6-5 combines with J gene TRBJ2-1; D might be TRBD2 (6 bases). Germline CDR1 reads MNHEY; CDR2 reads SVGAGI. V lost 2 bases to trimming and J lost 13 bases, with 12 bases between them. The CDR3 runs to 12 residues. CDR3 amino acids: CASSYGGVEQFF. CDR3 in DNA: TGTGCCAGCAGTTACGGAGGGGTAGAACAGTTCTTC.

J is TRBJ1-2 and V is TRBV3-1 (or the pseudogene TRBV3-2); weak D call: TRBD1 (6 bases). The CDR3 has 13 amino acids. CDR1 and CDR2 (germline): LGHDT, YNNKEL (reference sequence). V was cut by 1 base and J by 6 bases, with 9 bases left in between. In nucleotides, the CDR3 is TGTGCCAGCAGCCAAGTGACAGGAGATGGCTACACCTTC. Encoded protein: CASSQVTGDGYTF.

The rearrangement uses TRBV19 and TRBJ2-5, with TRBD2 matching over 11 bases. Per the germline V gene, CDR1 is LNHDA and CDR2 is SQIVND (reference sequence). With 1 base clipped from V and 4 bases from J, the junction kept 2 bases outside the gene matches. The CDR3 covers 15 residues. CDR3 residues: CASSIGLAGGETQYF. CDR3 DNA sequence: TGTGCCAGTAGTATAGGGCTAGCGGGGGGAGAGACCCAGTACTTC. The variable domain in full, completed from reference TRBV19 and TRBJ2-5, reads DGGITQSPKYLFRKEGQNVTLSCEQNLNHDAMYWYRQDPGQGLRLIYYSQIVNDFQKGDIAEGYSVSREKKESFPLTVTSAQKNPTAFYLCASSIGLAGGETQYFGPGTRLLVL.

The chain couples TRBV18 to TRBJ2-3; no clear D gene. Deletions cut 3 bases from V and 2 bases from J, with 0 bases between. Germline assignment: CDR1 KGHSH and CDR2 LQKENI. This CDR3 spans 11 amino acids. CDR3 loop: CASSPTDTQYF. In DNA form, the CDR3 reads TGTGCCAGCTCACCCACAGATACGCAGTATTTT.

The chain links TRBV6-5 to TRBJ2-3, with TRBD1 as a possible D gene (6 bases). Germline CDR1 MNHEY, CDR2 SVGAGI. The V and J ends lost 7 bases and 2 bases respectively, with 16 bases between them. The CDR3 consists of 15 residues. Here the CDR3 reads CASNHGTRHTDTQYF. The DNA of the CDR3 is TGTGCCAGCAATCATGGGACACGCCACACAGATACGCAGTATTTT.

This clone was seen a single time. This rearrangement joins TRBV7-6 to TRBJ1-2; TRBD1 aligns across 11 bases. The germline CDR1 and CDR2 sequences are SGHVS and FNYEAQ. This CDR3 spans 15 amino acids. Germline trimming cut 6 bases from V and 5 bases from J; bases unmatched to any gene: 8. CDR3 nucleotides: TGTGCCAGCAGACGTGGACAGGGGGCTAGTTATGGCTACACCTTC. The encoded protein is CASRRGQGASYGYTF.

The chain carries TRBV11-3 and TRBJ2-5; 16 bases are a match to TRBD2. This CDR3 has 19 residues. Germline values: CDR1 SGHNT, CDR2 YENEEA. V lost 4 bases to trimming and J lost 1 base; unmatched junction nucleotides: 9. The CDR3: CASSSGTSGGAPSQETQYF. Here the CDR3 DNA reads TGTGCCAGCAGCTCCGGGACTAGCGGGGGGGCCCCAAGCCAAGAGACCCAGTACTTC.

V and J are TRBV6-4 and TRBJ1-2, with D possibly TRBD1 on 5 matching bases. Trimming pared 3 bases from V and 5 bases from J, leaving 19 bases between. The CDR3 is 16 amino acids. The germline V gene encodes CDR1 MRHNA and CDR2 SNTAGT. In DNA form, the CDR3 reads TGTGCCAGCAGTGATAAGCAGGCGACAGCGGAATATGGCTACACCTTC. This codes for CASSDKQATAEYGYTF.

The chain combines TRBV6-2 or TRBV6-3 with TRBJ2-5; 7 bases align to TRBD1. The CDR3 consists of 13 residues. Per germline, CDR1 MNHEY and CDR2 SVGEGT. Trimming removed 6 bases from V and 6 bases from J; junction bases left unmatched: 7. CDR3 in amino acids: CASSRTGVKTQYF. The CDR3 DNA follows: TGTGCCAGCAGCCGGACAGGCGTCAAGACCCAGTACTTC.

This clone was counted once. The chain links TRBV19 to TRBJ2-6; 10 positions match TRBD2. This CDR3 region has 16 residues. The germline CDR1 and CDR2 sequences are LNHDA and SQIVND (reference sequence). The V and J ends lost 7 bases and 2 bases, in that order; junction bases with no gene match: 5. The DNA for the CDR3 is TGTGCCAGTAACAAGCGGGAGGGAACTGGGGCCAACGTCCTGACTTTC. Protein product: CASNKREGTGANVLTF.

V is TRBV4-1 and J is TRBJ2-7, with D maybe TRBD1 (6 bases). Germline-derived CDR1 and CDR2 are MGHRA and YSYEKL. This CDR3 is 15 amino acids long. The germline V and J ends were trimmed by 1 base and 2 bases, with 12 bases remaining between them. The CDR3 protein is CASSQVDRSPYEQYF. CDR3 sequence (DNA): TGCGCCAGCAGCCAAGTTGACAGGTCCCCCTACGAGCAGTACTTC.

This chain joins TRBV12-3 or TRBV12-4 and TRBJ1-1; the D is unclear. The V end lost 2 bases, the J end lost 4 bases, and 5 bases lay between the germline ends. The CDR3 runs 12 residues. The CDR3 loop is CASSLRPTEAFF. The CDR3 nucleotides read TGTGCCAGCAGTTTAAGGCCCACTGAAGCTTTCTTT.